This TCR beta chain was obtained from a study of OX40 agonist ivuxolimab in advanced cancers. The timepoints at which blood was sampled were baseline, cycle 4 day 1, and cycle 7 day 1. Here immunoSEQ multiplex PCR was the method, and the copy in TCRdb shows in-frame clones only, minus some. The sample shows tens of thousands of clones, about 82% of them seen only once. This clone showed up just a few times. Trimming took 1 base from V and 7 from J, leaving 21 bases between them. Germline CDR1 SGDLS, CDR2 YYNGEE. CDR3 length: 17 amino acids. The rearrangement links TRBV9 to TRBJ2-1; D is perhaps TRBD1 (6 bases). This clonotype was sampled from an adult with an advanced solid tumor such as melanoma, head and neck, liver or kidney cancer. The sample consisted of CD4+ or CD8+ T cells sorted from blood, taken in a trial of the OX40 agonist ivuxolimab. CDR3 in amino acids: CASSVQSLDEGGNEQFF. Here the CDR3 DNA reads TGTGCCAGCAGCGTACAGTCCCTCGACGAAGGGGGAAATGAGCAGTTCTTC.